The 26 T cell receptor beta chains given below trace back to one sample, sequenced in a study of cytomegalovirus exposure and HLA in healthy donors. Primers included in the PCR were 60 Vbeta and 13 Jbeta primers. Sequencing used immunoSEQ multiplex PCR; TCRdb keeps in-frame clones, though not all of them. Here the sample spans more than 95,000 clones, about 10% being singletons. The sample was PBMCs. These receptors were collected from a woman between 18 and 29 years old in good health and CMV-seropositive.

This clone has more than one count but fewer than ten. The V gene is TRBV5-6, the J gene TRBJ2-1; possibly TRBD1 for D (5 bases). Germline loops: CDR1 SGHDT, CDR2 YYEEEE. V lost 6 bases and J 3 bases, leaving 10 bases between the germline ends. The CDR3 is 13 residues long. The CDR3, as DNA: TGTGCCAGCAACCCAGGGCTCTACAATGAGCAGTTCTTC. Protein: CASNPGLYNEQFF. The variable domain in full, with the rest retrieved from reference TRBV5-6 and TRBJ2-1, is DAGVTQSPTHLIKTRGQQVTLRCSPKSGHDTVSWYQQALGQGPQFIFQYYEEEERQRGNFPDRFSGHQFPNYSSELNVNALLLGDSALYLCASNPGLYNEQFFGPGTRLTVL.

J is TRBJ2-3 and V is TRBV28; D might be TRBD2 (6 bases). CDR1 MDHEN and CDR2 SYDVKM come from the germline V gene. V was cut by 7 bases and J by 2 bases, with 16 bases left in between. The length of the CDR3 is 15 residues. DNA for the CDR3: TGTGCCAGCACCAGTGGTGGGAGGTTCACAGATACGCAGTATTTT. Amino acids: CASTSGGRFTDTQYF.

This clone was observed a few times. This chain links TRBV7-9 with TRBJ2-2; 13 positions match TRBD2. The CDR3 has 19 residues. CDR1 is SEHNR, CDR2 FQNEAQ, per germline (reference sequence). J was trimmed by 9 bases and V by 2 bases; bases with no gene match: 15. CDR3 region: CASSLTIIRGTSGIRELFF. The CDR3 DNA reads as TGTGCCAGCAGCTTAACTATAATCCGCGGGACTAGCGGGATCAGGGAGCTGTTTTTT. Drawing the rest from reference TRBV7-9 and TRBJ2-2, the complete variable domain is DTGVSQNPRHKITKRGQNVTFRCDPISEHNRLYWYRQTLGQGPEFLTYFQNEAQLEKSRLLSDRFSAERPKGSFSTLEIQRTEQGDSAMYLCASSLTIIRGTSGIRELFFGEGSRLTVL.

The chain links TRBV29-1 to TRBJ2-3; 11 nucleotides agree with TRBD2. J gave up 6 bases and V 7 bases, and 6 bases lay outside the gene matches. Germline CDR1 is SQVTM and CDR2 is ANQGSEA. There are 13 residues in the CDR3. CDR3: CSGSSGRLDTQYF. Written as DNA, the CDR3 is TGCAGCGGCTCTAGCGGGAGGTTGGATACGCAGTATTTT.

CDR3 sequence: CASSDGDPPTDTQYF. DNA for the CDR3: TGTGCCAGCAGTGATGGAGATCCCCCCACAGATACGCAGTATTTT. The chain is built from TRBV2 and TRBJ2-3; the D is unclear. The CDR3 contains 15 residues. V lost 3 bases and J lost 2, with 12 bases in between. CDR1 SNHLY and CDR2 FYNNEI come from the germline V gene.

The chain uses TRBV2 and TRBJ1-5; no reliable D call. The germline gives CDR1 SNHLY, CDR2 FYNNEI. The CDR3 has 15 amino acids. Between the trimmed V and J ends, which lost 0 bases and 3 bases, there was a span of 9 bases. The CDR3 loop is CASSEALRDNQPQHF. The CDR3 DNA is TGTGCCAGCAGTGAAGCGCTTCGAGACAATCAGCCCCAGCATTTT. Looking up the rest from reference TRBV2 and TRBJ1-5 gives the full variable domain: EPEVTQTPSHQVTQMGQEVILRCVPISNHLYFYWYRQILGQKVEFLVSFYNNEISEKSEIFDDQFSVERPDGSNFTLKIRSTKLEDSAMYFCASSEALRDNQPQHFGDGTRLSIL.

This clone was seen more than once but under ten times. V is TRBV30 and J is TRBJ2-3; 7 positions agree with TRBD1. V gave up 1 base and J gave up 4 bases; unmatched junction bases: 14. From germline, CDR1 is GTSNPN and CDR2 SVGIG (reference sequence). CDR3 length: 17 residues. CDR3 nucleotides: TGTGCCTGGAGTGGGGGGACAGTAAGAGGGGGCGCAGATACGCAGTATTTT. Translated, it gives CAWSGGTVRGGADTQYF.

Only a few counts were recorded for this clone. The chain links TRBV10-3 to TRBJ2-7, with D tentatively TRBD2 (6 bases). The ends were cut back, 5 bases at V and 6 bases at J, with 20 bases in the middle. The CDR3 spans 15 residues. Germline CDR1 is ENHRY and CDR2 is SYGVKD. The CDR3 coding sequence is TGTGCCATCAGTCGGTCGGGGGAGGAGTACGGCGAGCAGTACTTC. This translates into CAISRSGEEYGEQYF.

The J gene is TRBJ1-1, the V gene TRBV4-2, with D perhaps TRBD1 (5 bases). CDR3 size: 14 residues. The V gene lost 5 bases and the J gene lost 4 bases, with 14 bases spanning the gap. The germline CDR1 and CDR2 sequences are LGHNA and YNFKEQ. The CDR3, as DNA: TGTGCCAGCAGCTACGGGGGGTCTGTCACTGAAGCTTTCTTT. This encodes CASSYGGSVTEAFF.

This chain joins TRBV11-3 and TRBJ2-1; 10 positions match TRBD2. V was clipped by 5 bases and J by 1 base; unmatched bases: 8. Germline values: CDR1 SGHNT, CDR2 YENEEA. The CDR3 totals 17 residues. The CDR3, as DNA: TGTGCCAGCAGCACTCAGCGGGAGGGACCGTCCTACAATGAGCAGTTCTTC. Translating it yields CASSTQREGPSYNEQFF.

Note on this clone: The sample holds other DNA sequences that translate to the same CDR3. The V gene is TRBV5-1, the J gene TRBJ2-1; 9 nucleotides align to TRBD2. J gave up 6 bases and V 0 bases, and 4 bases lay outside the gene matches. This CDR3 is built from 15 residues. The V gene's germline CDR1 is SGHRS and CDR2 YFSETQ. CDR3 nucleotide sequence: TGCGCCAGCAGCTTGGTTCCTAGCGGGGCCAATGAGCAGTTCTTC. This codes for CASSLVPSGANEQFF. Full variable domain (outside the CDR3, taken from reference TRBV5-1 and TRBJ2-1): KAGVTQTPRYLIKTRGQQVTLSCSPISGHRSVSWYQQTPGQGLQFLFEYFSETQRNKGNFPGRFSGRQFSNSRSEMNVSTLELGDSALYLCASSLVPSGANEQFFGPGTRLTVL.

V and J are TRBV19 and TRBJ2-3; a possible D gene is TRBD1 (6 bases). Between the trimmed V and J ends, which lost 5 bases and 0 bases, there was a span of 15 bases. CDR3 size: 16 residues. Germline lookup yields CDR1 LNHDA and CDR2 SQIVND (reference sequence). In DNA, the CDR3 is TGTGCCAGTAGTTCCACCAGGGGTCTTAGCACAGATACGCAGTATTTT. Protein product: CASSSTRGLSTDTQYF.

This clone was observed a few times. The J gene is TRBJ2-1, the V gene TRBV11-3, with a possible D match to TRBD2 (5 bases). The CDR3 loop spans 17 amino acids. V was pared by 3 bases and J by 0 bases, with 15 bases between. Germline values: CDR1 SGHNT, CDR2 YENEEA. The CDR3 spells CASSFFLATSSYNEQFF. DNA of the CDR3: TGTGCCAGCAGCTTTTTCTTAGCGACGAGCTCCTACAATGAGCAGTTCTTC.

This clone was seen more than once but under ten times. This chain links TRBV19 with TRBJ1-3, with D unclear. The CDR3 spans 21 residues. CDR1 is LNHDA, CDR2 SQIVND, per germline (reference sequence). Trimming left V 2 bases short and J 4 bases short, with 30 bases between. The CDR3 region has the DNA TGTGCCAGTAGTATATTCCCTCAACGGAGGCGACTATTCCTCTGGGGAAACACCATATATTTT. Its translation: CASSIFPQRRRLFLWGNTIYF.

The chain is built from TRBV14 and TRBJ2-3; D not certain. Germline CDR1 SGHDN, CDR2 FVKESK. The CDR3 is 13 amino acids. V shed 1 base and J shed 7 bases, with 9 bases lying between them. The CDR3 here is CASSQVGENTQYF. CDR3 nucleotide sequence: TGTGCCAGCAGCCAAGTCGGAGAAAATACGCAGTATTTT. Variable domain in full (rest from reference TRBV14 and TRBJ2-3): EAGVTQFPSHSVIEKGQTVTLRCDPISGHDNLYWYRRVMGKEIKFLLHFVKESKQDESGMPNNRFLAERTGGTYSTLKVQPAELEDSGVYFCASSQVGENTQYFGPGTRLTVL.

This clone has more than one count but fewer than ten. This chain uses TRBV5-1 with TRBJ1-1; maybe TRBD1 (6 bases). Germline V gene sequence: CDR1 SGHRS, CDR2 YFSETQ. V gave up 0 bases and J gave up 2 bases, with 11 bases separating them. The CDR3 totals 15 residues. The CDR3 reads CASSLEGGYNTEAFF. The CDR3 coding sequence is TGCGCCAGCAGCTTGGAAGGGGGATATAACACTGAAGCTTTCTTT. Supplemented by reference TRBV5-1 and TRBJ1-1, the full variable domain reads KAGVTQTPRYLIKTRGQQVTLSCSPISGHRSVSWYQQTPGQGLQFLFEYFSETQRNKGNFPGRFSGRQFSNSRSEMNVSTLELGDSALYLCASSLEGGYNTEAFFGQGTRLTVV.

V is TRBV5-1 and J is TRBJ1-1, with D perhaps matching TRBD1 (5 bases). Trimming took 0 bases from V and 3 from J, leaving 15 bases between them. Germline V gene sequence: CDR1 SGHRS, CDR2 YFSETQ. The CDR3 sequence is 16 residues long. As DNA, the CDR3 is TGCGCCAGCAGCTTGGATGGTGGGGCTTGGGACACTGAAGCTTTCTTT. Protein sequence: CASSLDGGAWDTEAFF.

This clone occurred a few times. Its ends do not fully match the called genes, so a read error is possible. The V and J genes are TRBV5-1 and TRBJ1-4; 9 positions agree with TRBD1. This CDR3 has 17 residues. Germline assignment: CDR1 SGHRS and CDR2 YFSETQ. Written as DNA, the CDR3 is TGCGTCAGCAGCCCCACCGATCCGGGACAGGGAGGGGAAAAACTGTTTTTT. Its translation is CVSSPTDPGQGGEKLFF.

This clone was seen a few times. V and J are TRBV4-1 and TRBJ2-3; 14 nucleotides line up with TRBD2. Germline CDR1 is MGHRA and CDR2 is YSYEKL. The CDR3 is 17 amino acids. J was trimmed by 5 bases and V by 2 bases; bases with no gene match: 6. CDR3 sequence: CASSQLGLAGGGDTQYF. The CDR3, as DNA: TGCGCCAGCAGCCAACTCGGACTAGCGGGAGGAGGAGATACGCAGTATTTT.

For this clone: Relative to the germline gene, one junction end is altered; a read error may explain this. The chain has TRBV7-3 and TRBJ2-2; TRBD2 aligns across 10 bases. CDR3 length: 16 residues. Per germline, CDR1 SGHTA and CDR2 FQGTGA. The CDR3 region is CASSLKLAGNTRELFF. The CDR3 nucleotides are TGTGCCAGCAGCTTAAAACTAGCGGGGAACACCAGGGAGCTGTTTTTT.

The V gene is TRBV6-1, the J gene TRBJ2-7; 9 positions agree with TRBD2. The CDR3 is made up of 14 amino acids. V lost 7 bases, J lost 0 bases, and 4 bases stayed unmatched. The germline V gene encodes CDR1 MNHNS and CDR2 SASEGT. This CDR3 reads CASNPSGISYEQYF. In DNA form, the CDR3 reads TGTGCCAGCAATCCTAGCGGGATCTCCTACGAGCAGTACTTC.

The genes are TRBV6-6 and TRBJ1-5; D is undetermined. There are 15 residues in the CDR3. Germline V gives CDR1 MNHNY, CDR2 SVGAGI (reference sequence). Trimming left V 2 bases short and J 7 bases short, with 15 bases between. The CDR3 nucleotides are TGTGCCAGCAGTTACGGCGGTGAGGGTAACCAGCCCCAGCATTTT. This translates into CASSYGGEGNQPQHF.

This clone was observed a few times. The CDR3 reads CASSSGVFYEQYF. The DNA for the CDR3 is TGCGCCAGCAGTTCCGGGGTTTTCTACGAGCAGTACTTC. The rearrangement links TRBV23-1 to TRBJ2-7; possible D gene TRBD2, 5 bases. TRBV23-1 is an ORF; its function is uncertain. Trimming removed 5 bases at V and 3 bases at J, with 11 bases between. The CDR3 runs 13 residues.

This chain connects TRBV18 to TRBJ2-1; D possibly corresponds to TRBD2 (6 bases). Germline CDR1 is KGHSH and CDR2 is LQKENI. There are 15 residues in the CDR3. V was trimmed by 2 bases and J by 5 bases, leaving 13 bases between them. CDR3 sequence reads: CASSPGLAPNNEQFF. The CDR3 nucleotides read TGTGCCAGCTCACCAGGCCTAGCGCCTAACAATGAGCAGTTCTTC.

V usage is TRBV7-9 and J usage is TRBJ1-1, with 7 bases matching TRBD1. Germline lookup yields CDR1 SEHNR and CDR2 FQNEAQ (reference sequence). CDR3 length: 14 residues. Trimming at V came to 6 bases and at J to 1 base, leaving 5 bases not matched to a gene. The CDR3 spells CASSTGTANTEAFF. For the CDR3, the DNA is TGTGCCAGCAGTACCGGGACAGCGAACACTGAAGCTTTCTTT.

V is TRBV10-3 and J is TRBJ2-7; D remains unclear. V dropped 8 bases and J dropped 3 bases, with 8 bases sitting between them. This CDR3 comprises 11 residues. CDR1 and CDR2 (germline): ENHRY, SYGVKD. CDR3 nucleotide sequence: TGTGCCATCTCCAGCGACTACGAGCAGTACTTC. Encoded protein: CAISSDYEQYF.